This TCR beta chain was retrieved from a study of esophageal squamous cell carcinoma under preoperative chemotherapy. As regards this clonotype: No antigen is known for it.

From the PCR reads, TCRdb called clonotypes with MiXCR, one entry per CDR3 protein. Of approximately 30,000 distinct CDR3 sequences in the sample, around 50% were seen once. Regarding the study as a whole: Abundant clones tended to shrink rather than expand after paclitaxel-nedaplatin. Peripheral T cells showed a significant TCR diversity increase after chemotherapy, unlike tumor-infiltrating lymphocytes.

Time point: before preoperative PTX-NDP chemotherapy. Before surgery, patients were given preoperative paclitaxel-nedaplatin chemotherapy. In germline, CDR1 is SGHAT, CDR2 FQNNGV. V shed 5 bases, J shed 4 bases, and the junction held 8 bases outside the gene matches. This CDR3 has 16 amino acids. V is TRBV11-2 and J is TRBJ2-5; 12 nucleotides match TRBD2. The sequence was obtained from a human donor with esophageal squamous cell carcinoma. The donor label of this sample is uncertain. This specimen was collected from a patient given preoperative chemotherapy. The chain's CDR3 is CASSTRTSGKGETQYF. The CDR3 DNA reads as TGTGCCAGCAGCACTCGGACTAGCGGGAAAGGAGAGACCCAGTACTTC.